This is a list of T cell receptor beta chains from one sample in a study of cytomegalovirus exposure and HLA in healthy donors. Assay: immunoSEQ multiplex PCR; the TCRdb copy retains only in-frame clones and omits some. This sample has 100,000 to 150,000 clones, with 85% to 90% found just once. The sequencing sample was made of PBMCs. These receptors originate from a woman under 40 in good health and CMV-seronegative. Both conserved end residues are part of each CDR3. D genes are given only for firm matches. Size tells how often a clone was seen (once, few, many) or the class of an expanded clone, and some rows leave it out.

clone_size d_call j_call v_call cdr3_aa cdr3_nt
. . TRBJ2-7 TRBV4-1 CASSQDGGSPEQYF TGCGCCAGCAGCCAAGATGGAGGGAGCCCCGAGCAGTACTTC
. TRBD2 TRBJ2-1 TRBV6-5 CASSSRTSGSYNEQFF TGTGCCAGCAGTTCCAGGACTAGCGGGAGCTACAATGAGCAGTTCTTC
. TRBD1 TRBJ1-1 TRBV7-2 CASSFSGGSRLDTEAFF TGTGCCAGCAGCTTTTCAGGGGGCTCAAGGTTGGACACTGAAGCTTTCTTT
. . TRBJ2-6 TRBV29-1 CSVEAGVGANVLTF TGCAGCGTTGAGGCAGGGGTCGGGGCCAACGTCCTGACTTTC
once TRBD2 TRBJ2-1 TRBV7-2 CASSLGWGTSVGEQFF TGTGCCAGCAGCTTAGGCTGGGGGACTAGCGTCGGTGAGCAGTTCTTC
. . TRBJ2-3 TRBV25-1 CASSDRDGTDTQYF TGTGCCAGCAGTGACAGGGATGGCACAGATACGCAGTATTTT
. . TRBJ1-5 TRBV18 CASSPRAVGQLSNQPQHF TGTGCCAGCTCACCACGGGCAGTAGGACAGCTTAGCAATCAGCCCCAGCATTTT
. TRBD1 TRBJ2-2 TRBV7-3 CASSRDRGTGELFF TGTGCCAGCAGCCGAGACAGGGGCACCGGGGAGCTGTTTTTT
. TRBD2 TRBJ2-5 TRBV7-9 CSSSLPSGGGAGGPETQYF TGTTCCAGCAGCTTACCTTCCGGGGGTGGCGCGGGAGGCCCAGAGACCCAGTACTTC
. TRBD2 TRBJ2-2 TRBV5-4 CASTASGRPAGELFF TGTGCCAGCACCGCTAGCGGGAGGCCCGCCGGGGAGCTGTTTTTT
. TRBD1 TRBJ2-3 TRBV28 CASEGQGRTDTQYF TGTGCCAGTGAAGGACAGGGCCGCACAGATACGCAGTATTTT
. TRBD2 TRBJ2-1 TRBV5-4 CASSLPGGSDGYEQFF TGTGCCAGCAGCCTCCCGGGGGGGAGCGATGGTTATGAGCAGTTCTTC
. . TRBJ1-5 TRBV28 CASSLYAGSQQPQHF TGTGCCAGCAGTCTCTATGCAGGTTCGCAGCAGCCCCAGCATTTT
. . TRBJ2-1 TRBV9 CASSVGNNEQFF TGTGCCAGCAGCGTAGGTAACAATGAGCAGTTCTTC